The 30 T cell receptor beta chains below all came from one sample that was sequenced in a study of graft-versus-host responses after intestinal transplantation. This table comes from immunoSEQ multiplex PCR, and its TCRdb copy is limited to in-frame clones, with some not included. The table shows 20,000 or so clones, with approximately 46% occurring only once. The source was alloreactive CD4+ T cells from a mixed lymphocyte reaction culture, collected before intestinal transplant. The subset is: CFSE-low proliferating T cells sorted from roughly 6-day pre-transplant mixed lymphocyte reaction (GvH or HvG direction). Receptors originate from a human patient who received an intestinal transplant.

The V gene is TRBV9, the J gene TRBJ2-3, with 8 bases aligning to TRBD2. The J segment lost 2 bases and the V segment lost 4 bases, leaving 6 bases of the junction unmatched. This CDR3 is built from 15 residues. The germline gives CDR1 SGDLS, CDR2 YYNGEE. For the CDR3, the DNA is TGTGCCAGCAGCCCGATAGCGGGGAACACAGATACGCAGTATTTT. Its translation: CASSPIAGNTDTQYF.

The chain has TRBV6-1 and TRBJ2-7; D uncertain. V shed 4 bases and J shed 3 bases, with 10 bases lying between them. The CDR3 length is 13 residues. Germline values: CDR1 MNHNS, CDR2 SASEGT. The CDR3 nucleotides read TGTGCCAGCAGTGTGGCATTATACTACGAGCAGTACTTC. This codes for CASSVALYYEQYF.

CDR3 protein: CASQDRTGNTIYF. The DNA of the CDR3 is TGTGCCAGCCAGGACAGAACTGGAAACACCATATATTTT. The V gene is TRBV6-6, the J gene TRBJ1-3, with D possibly being TRBD1 (6 bases). The CDR3 totals 13 residues. Trimming removed 8 bases at V and 2 bases at J, with 10 bases between. Germline CDR1 reads MNHNY; CDR2 reads SVGAGI (reference sequence).

This clone was seen a handful of times. CDR3 in amino acids: CASSFFTGGGWQPQHF. DNA of the CDR3: TGTGCCAGCAGCTTCTTTACAGGGGGGGGGTGGCAGCCCCAGCATTTT. V is TRBV7-8 and J is TRBJ1-5; 8 nucleotides align to TRBD1. This CDR3 is 16 amino acids long. The V gene end was trimmed by 3 bases and the J gene end by 7 bases; junction bases not matched to a gene: 11. Germline V CDR1 and CDR2: SGHVS, FQNEAQ.

The chain employs TRBV25-1 and TRBJ2-1; 9 bases agree with TRBD2. The CDR3 covers 15 residues. The J segment lost 2 bases and the V segment lost 5 bases, leaving 4 bases of the junction unmatched. The germline V gene encodes CDR1 MGHDK and CDR2 SYGVNS. The CDR3 region is CASSPRGGPYNEQFF. The CDR3 DNA is TGTGCCAGCAGTCCGCGGGGGGGCCCCTACAATGAGCAGTTCTTC. The full variable domain, with the rest looked up from reference TRBV25-1 and TRBJ2-1, is EADIYQTPRYLVIGTGKKITLECSQTMGHDKMYWYQQDPGMELHLIHYSYGVNSTEKGDLSSESTVSRIRTEHFPLTLESARPSHTSQYLCASSPRGGPYNEQFFGPGTRLTVL.

Points on this clone: At one end, the junction sequence differs from germline, possibly due to a read error. The V call is TRBV6-1, the J call TRBJ2-7; the match to TRBD1 covers 8 bases. Germline lookup yields CDR1 MNHNS and CDR2 SASEGT. This CDR3 is built from 13 residues. The CDR3 DNA reads as TGTGCCGGCAGGACAGGGCCGCCAGGGGAGCAGTACTTC. This encodes CAGRTGPPGEQYF.

This sequence joins TRBV11-3 and TRBJ2-1; perhaps TRBD1 as D (6 bases). V was shortened by 2 bases and J by 7 bases, with 6 bases between the two germline ends. The CDR3 runs 12 residues. Germline values: CDR1 SGHNT, CDR2 YENEEA. CDR3 in DNA: TGTGCCAGCAGCTTAACAGGGAATGAGCAGTTCTTC. Translating gives CASSLTGNEQFF.

This clone is a singleton in its sample. The genes are TRBV11-2 and TRBJ1-3; 10 bases agree with TRBD1. The CDR3 has 17 amino acids. Trimming took 0 bases from V and 3 from J; bases not matched to a gene: 5. CDR1 and CDR2 from the germline V gene are SGHAT and FQNNGV. The CDR3 is CASSLEPWDRGGNTIYF. As DNA, the CDR3 is TGTGCCAGCAGCTTAGAGCCCTGGGACAGGGGTGGAAACACCATATATTTT.

CDR3 sequence (DNA): TGTGCCAGCAGGCAGGGAGAGGGGGCCACTGAAGCTTTCTTT. Amino acid sequence: CASRQGEGATEAFF. The chain couples TRBV25-1 to TRBJ1-1; 7 bases agree with TRBD1. Looked up from germline, CDR1 is MGHDK and CDR2 is SYGVNS. Trimming at V came to 6 bases and at J to 4 bases, leaving 8 bases not matched to a gene. The CDR3 runs to 14 residues. The full variable domain, its missing parts supplied by reference TRBV25-1 and TRBJ1-1, is EADIYQTPRYLVIGTGKKITLECSQTMGHDKMYWYQQDPGMELHLIHYSYGVNSTEKGDLSSESTVSRIRTEHFPLTLESARPSHTSQYLCASRQGEGATEAFFGQGTRLTVV.

This chain connects TRBV5-6 to TRBJ1-3, with D tentatively TRBD1 (6 bases). The CDR3 runs to 15 residues. The germline CDR1 and CDR2 sequences are SGHDT and YYEEEE. Trimming left V 2 bases short and J 0 bases short, with 9 bases between. The CDR3 DNA follows: TGTGCCAGCAGCTTTGACAGGATCTCTGGAAACACCATATATTTT. It yields the protein CASSFDRISGNTIYF.

V and J are TRBV6-1 and TRBJ2-3; perhaps TRBD2 as D (7 bases). V was trimmed by 10 bases and J by 1 base, leaving 15 bases between them. Germline V gene sequence: CDR1 MNHNS, CDR2 SASEGT. This CDR3 is built from 14 residues. The DNA for the CDR3 is TGTGCCACCACAGGGAGGGGGGGCACAGATACGCAGTATTTT. Encoded protein: CATTGRGGTDTQYF.

The CDR3 region is CASSPQLTGPSGNTIYF. In DNA, the CDR3 is TGTGCCAGCAGCCCGCAGCTGACAGGGCCCTCTGGAAACACCATATATTTT. V is TRBV7-6 and J is TRBJ1-3, with TRBD1 matching 7 bases. The germline V gene encodes CDR1 SGHVS and CDR2 FNYEAQ. CDR3 length: 17 amino acids. V was pared by 5 bases and J by 0 bases, with 10 bases of the junction left unmatched.

The chain recombines TRBV7-8 with TRBJ1-6; a possible D gene is TRBD1 (5 bases). This CDR3 comprises 16 residues. V lost 7 bases and J 4 bases, leaving 17 bases between the germline ends. Looked up from germline, CDR1 is SGHVS and CDR2 is FQNEAQ. CDR3 residues: CASTLGADPYNSPLHF. The CDR3 DNA follows: TGTGCCAGCACCCTAGGGGCAGACCCATATAATTCACCCCTCCACTTT.

This clone was seen only once. This chain connects TRBV7-9 to TRBJ2-7, with 9 bases identical to TRBD1. Germline assignment: CDR1 SEHNR and CDR2 FQNEAQ (reference sequence). The CDR3 has 16 amino acids. J gave up 6 bases and V 6 bases, and 15 bases lay outside the gene matches. CDR3 coding DNA: TGTGCCAGCAGTCGGGAGGCCGGGACAGGGCTCGGCGAGCAGTACTTC. This codes for CASSREAGTGLGEQYF.

This clone was counted only a few times. The CDR3 protein is CASSQGLQGQTEAFF. DNA for the CDR3: TGTGCCAGCAGCCAAGGTCTGCAGGGGCAGACTGAAGCTTTCTTT. The chain couples TRBV14 to TRBJ1-1; the D gene is possibly TRBD1 (6 bases). Per the germline V gene, CDR1 is SGHDN and CDR2 is FVKESK. CDR3 length equals 15 residues. V was shortened by 1 base and J by 5 bases, with 14 bases between the two germline ends.

This clone was picked up a small number of times. The chain carries TRBV5-4 and TRBJ1-3; 9 nucleotides align to TRBD1. This CDR3 comprises 15 residues. Per germline, CDR1 SGHNT and CDR2 YYREEE (reference sequence). V shed 5 bases and J 3 bases; nucleotides not matched to a gene: 6. The CDR3 region has the DNA TGTGCCAGCAGTATACAGGGGGCTCTTGGAAACACCATATATTTT. Protein product: CASSIQGALGNTIYF.

The rearrangement joins TRBV5-1 to TRBJ2-7, with D tentatively TRBD1 (6 bases). Trimming removed 2 bases at V and 1 base at J, with 7 bases between. The CDR3 runs to 13 residues. CDR1 is SGHRS and CDR2 is YFSETQ in the germline V gene. This CDR3 is CASSFQGSYEQYF. CDR3 sequence (DNA): TGCGCCAGCAGCTTTCAGGGGTCCTACGAGCAGTACTTC.

This clone was found a few times. CDR3 nucleotide sequence: TGCGCCAGCAGTGCCGGGCGGGGGGGCTCCGATACGCAGTATTTT. Amino acid sequence: CASSAGRGGSDTQYF. The chain has TRBV10-1 and TRBJ2-3; 9 bases are shared with TRBD2. Germline V lookup: CDR1 WNHNN, CDR2 SYGVQD (reference sequence). Germline trimming cut 4 bases from V and 6 bases from J; bases unmatched to any gene: 8. The CDR3 covers 15 residues.

CDR3 sequence: CASSKRTGGCSGYTF. The CDR3 nucleotides read TGTGCCAGCAGCAAAAGGACAGGGGGATGTAGTGGCTACACCTTC. The chain employs TRBV21-1 and TRBJ1-2; the table's D call of TRBD1 was not tested on the DNA. TRBV21-1 is recorded as a pseudogene. The CDR3 is 15 residues long.

The chain employs TRBV6-6 and TRBJ1-1; D is perhaps TRBD1 (6 bases). This CDR3 region has 16 residues. V lost 7 bases and J lost 1, with 19 bases in between. Germline values: CDR1 MNHNY, CDR2 SVGAGI (reference sequence). The CDR3: CASTKTGDSQNTEAFF. CDR3 nucleotide sequence: TGTGCCAGCACAAAGACAGGCGACAGCCAGAACACTGAAGCTTTCTTT.

The chain joins TRBV2 to TRBJ2-3; unclear D gene. Germline V CDR1 and CDR2: SNHLY, FYNNEI. V gave up 4 bases and J gave up 2 bases, with 7 bases separating them. The CDR3 has 13 amino acids. The CDR3 region has the DNA TGTGCCAGCAGTGTGGCCCTCACAGATACGCAGTATTTT. Encoded protein: CASSVALTDTQYF.

The V gene is TRBV10-3, the J gene TRBJ2-3; 14 nucleotides agree with TRBD2. CDR1 and CDR2 from the germline V gene are ENHRY and SYGVKD. V shed 6 bases, J shed 6 bases, and the junction held 5 bases outside the gene matches. The CDR3 is 15 amino acids. The CDR3 DNA sequence: TGTGCCATCAGCTTGGGACTAGCGGGGGCTGATACGCAGTATTTT. Amino acids: CAISLGLAGADTQYF.

This chain links TRBV4-1 with TRBJ2-7, with 7 bases aligning to TRBD1. The CDR3 sequence is 15 residues long. CDR1 is MGHRA, CDR2 YSYEKL, per germline. V was pared by 2 bases and J by 2 bases, with 6 bases of the junction left unmatched. Written as DNA, the CDR3 is TGCGCCAGCAGCCAAACAGGGACAGCGACCTACGAGCAGTACTTC. Residues: CASSQTGTATYEQYF.

The rearrangement joins TRBV10-3 to TRBJ2-7; D might be TRBD2 (5 bases). The CDR3 extends over 16 amino acids. V was cut by 6 bases and J by 3 bases, with 21 bases left in between. CDR1 and CDR2 from the germline V gene are ENHRY and SYGVKD. The CDR3 DNA reads as TGTGCCATCAGGGACTTGGGCCTAGCTGGAAGCTACGAGCAGTACTTC. It encodes CAIRDLGLAGSYEQYF.

This clone was seen only a few times. This chain connects TRBV7-9 to TRBJ2-1; 7 bases match TRBD1. Germline V gene lookup returns CDR1 SEHNR and CDR2 FQNEAQ (reference sequence). V lost 4 bases to trimming and J lost 5 bases; unmatched junction nucleotides: 14. The CDR3 extends over 17 amino acids. The DNA of the CDR3 is TGTGCCAGCAGCTCCCAAACCTCTCTCGGGACAGACAATGAGCAGTTCTTC. Translating gives CASSSQTSLGTDNEQFF.

J is TRBJ1-2 and V is TRBV5-1; D is uncertain. The germline V gene encodes CDR1 SGHRS and CDR2 YFSETQ. The CDR3 totals 13 residues. V was cut by 4 bases and J by 1 base, with 8 bases left in between. The CDR3 DNA is TGCGCCAGCAGCCCCGAGGGTAACTATGGCTACACCTTC. Its translation: CASSPEGNYGYTF.

The chain joins TRBV14 to TRBJ1-3, with a weak D call TRBD1 (5 bases). Trimming left V 0 bases short and J 9 bases short, with 18 bases between. This CDR3 comprises 16 residues. Germline CDR1 and CDR2: SGHDN and FVKESK. CDR3 amino acids: CASSQDHRGVSATIYF. The CDR3 coding sequence is TGTGCCAGCAGCCAAGATCACCGGGGGGTCTCTGCCACCATATATTTT. The full variable domain, its missing parts supplied by reference TRBV14 and TRBJ1-3, is EAGVTQFPSHSVIEKGQTVTLRCDPISGHDNLYWYRRVMGKEIKFLLHFVKESKQDESGMPNNRFLAERTGGTYSTLKVQPAELEDSGVYFCASSQDHRGVSATIYFGEGSWLTVV.

The rearrangement uses TRBV7-8 and TRBJ1-2, with 9 bases matching TRBD1. The CDR3 spans 12 residues. J lost 7 bases, V lost 5 bases, and 2 bases had no gene match. Germline lookup yields CDR1 SGHVS and CDR2 FQNEAQ. CDR3 bases: TGTGCCAGCAGCGTGGGACAGGGTGGCTACACCTTC. Its protein is CASSVGQGGYTF. Complete variable domain (other parts from reference TRBV7-8 and TRBJ1-2): GAGVSQSPRYKVAKRGQDVALRCDPISGHVSLFWYQQALGQGPEFLTYFQNEAQLDKSGLPSDRFFAERPEGSVSTLKIQRTQQEDSAVYLCASSVGQGGYTFGSGTRLTVV.

This chain uses TRBV5-5 with TRBJ2-6; D perhaps matches TRBD1 (6 bases). The CDR3 consists of 20 residues. The ends were cut back, 4 bases at V and 3 bases at J, with 26 bases in the middle. Per germline, CDR1 SGHKS and CDR2 YYEKEE (reference sequence). The CDR3 sequence: CASSRVVRPQGLGGANVLTF. The CDR3 DNA reads TGTGCCAGCAGCAGGGTGGTCCGCCCACAGGGATTGGGTGGGGCCAACGTCCTGACTTTC. Full variable domain (outside the CDR3, taken from reference TRBV5-5 and TRBJ2-6): DAGVTQSPTHLIKTRGQQVTLRCSPISGHKSVSWYQQVLGQGPQFIFQYYEKEERGRGNFPDRFSARQFPNYSSELNVNALLLGDSALYLCASSRVVRPQGLGGANVLTFGAGSRLTVL.

The rearrangement uses TRBV2 and TRBJ1-5; D gene uncertain. The germline gives CDR1 SNHLY, CDR2 FYNNEI. The CDR3 spans 15 residues. The V end was cut by 7 bases, the J end by 3 bases, with 16 bases between. CDR3 bases: TGTGCCAGCACCGGCGGGTTTACCGTCAATCAGCCCCAGCATTTT. Protein sequence: CASTGGFTVNQPQHF. The variable domain in full, completed from reference TRBV2 and TRBJ1-5, reads EPEVTQTPSHQVTQMGQEVILRCVPISNHLYFYWYRQILGQKVEFLVSFYNNEISEKSEIFDDQFSVERPDGSNFTLKIRSTKLEDSAMYFCASTGGFTVNQPQHFGDGTRLSIL.